This entry is about one T cell receptor (beta chain). This specimen belongs to a study of shared T cell receptors in the human thymus. Assay used: immunoSEQ multiplex PCR; TCRdb lists only in-frame clones, some missing. Of hundreds of thousands of clones in the sample, around 87% are singletons; the top ten hold just under 0.0095%. The CDR3 sequence is 16 residues long. CDR1 is SGHRS, CDR2 YFSETQ, per germline. The V and J ends lost 0 bases and 2 bases respectively, with 15 bases between them. These data also formed part of another study, on human thymus T cells. As that report states: The thymus was resected at corrective cardiac surgery. Related studies noted strongly shared thymic repertoires across unrelated people.

The sample taken for sequencing was thymocytes. The chain employs TRBV5-1 and TRBJ2-7, with D perhaps matching TRBD2 (6 bases). The receptor comes from a boy under two years old with a congenital heart defect. CDR3 loop: CASSLAPGATTYEQYF. CDR3 in DNA: TGCGCCAGCAGCTTGGCCCCGGGAGCAACCACCTACGAGCAGTACTTC.